The rows below give T cell receptor beta chains drawn from one sample of a study of cytomegalovirus exposure and HLA in healthy donors. TCRdb keeps only in-frame clones here, not all; method: immunoSEQ multiplex PCR. The data contain about 190,000 clones, 82% of them singletons. Source material: PBMCs. These receptor sequences come from a woman between 18 and 29 years old in good health and CMV-seronegative. The CDR3 runs from the conserved cysteine through the conserved F or W. D genes are given only for firm matches. Expanded clones are given a class, and other clones once, few, many or no size at all.

clone size	V gene	D gene	J gene	CDR3 DNA	CDR3 protein
-	TRBV9	TRBD1	TRBJ2-1	TGTGCCAGCAGCTCAATAGGACAGGGGTATGAGCAGTTCTTC	CASSSIGQGYEQFF
-	TRBV4-1	TRBD1	TRBJ1-2	TGCGCCAGCAGCCAAGATCCGGACAGGGCCTATGGCTACACCTTC	CASSQDPDRAYGYTF
-	TRBV20-1	TRBD1	TRBJ2-3	TGCAGTATTAACAGGGGAGATACGCAGTATTTT	CSINRGDTQYF
-	TRBV2	-	TRBJ1-1	TGTGCCAGCAGTGTAATACAGTTCGAAGCTTTCTTT	CASSVIQFEAFF
once	TRBV6-1	-	TRBJ1-4	TGTGCCAGCAGTGAAATCTGGGGGCATAAGGATGAAAAACTGTTTTTT	CASSEIWGHKDEKLFF
-	TRBV6-6	-	TRBJ2-7	TGTGCCAGCAGTTACTTACCGGGGAAATACGAGCAGTACTTC	CASSYLPGKYEQYF
few	TRBV6-1	-	TRBJ1-4	TGTGCCAGGGATGACAGACCTAATGAAAAACTGTTTTTT	CARDDRPNEKLFF
few	TRBV29-1	-	TRBJ1-1	TGCAGCCCGCGACAGACTGAAGCTTTCTTT	CSPRQTEAFF
-	TRBV4-1	-	TRBJ1-5	TGCGCCAGCAGCCAAGATCTTCCAGGGGGCAATCAGCCCCAGCATTTT	CASSQDLPGGNQPQHF
-	TRBV29-1	-	TRBJ2-7	TGCAGCGTTGAAAGCAACTCCTACGAGCAGTACTTC	CSVESNSYEQYF
few	TRBV25-1	-	TRBJ1-4	TGTGCCAGCAGTGAACCGGTCGCAACTAATGAAAAACTGTTTTTT	CASSEPVATNEKLFF
-	TRBV21-1	-	TRBJ1-2	TGTGCCGAGTCCAGGGTGCTAAGGGCTGGCTACACCTTC	CAESRVLRAGYTF
-	TRBV30	TRBD2	TRBJ2-5	TGTGCCTGGAGTGTATCTAGCGGGAGGGCTATAGAGACCCAGTACTTC	CAWSVSSGRAIETQYF
-	TRBV7-9	-	TRBJ2-3	TGTGCCAGCAGCTTACGGGGGGCGAGCACAGATACGCAGTATTTT	CASSLRGASTDTQYF